Listed here are 13 T cell receptor beta chains from one sample, sequenced in a study of cytomegalovirus exposure and HLA in healthy donors. PCR primers comprised 60 Vbeta and 13 Jbeta primers. TCRdb's copy holds only in-frame clones and misses some; the assay was immunoSEQ multiplex PCR. The sample records over 150,000 clones, about 80% being singletons. Sequences were obtained from PBMCs. Receptor source: a boy between 5 and 17 years old in good health and CMV-seronegative.

As DNA, the CDR3 is TGTGCCAGCAGCCGACACAGGGAGACTTACAATGAGCAGTTCTTC. This gives the protein CASSRHRETYNEQFF. This rearrangement joins TRBV7-9 to TRBJ2-1, with D possibly being TRBD1 (6 bases). The CDR3 extends over 15 amino acids. V shed 5 bases and J shed 4 bases, with 15 bases lying between them. Looked up from germline, CDR1 is SEHNR and CDR2 is FQNEAQ (reference sequence).

The CDR3 region is CASSPGQTYEQYF. Here the CDR3 DNA reads TGTGCCAGTAGTCCTGGACAGACCTACGAGCAGTACTTC. This chain uses TRBV19 with TRBJ2-7; D perhaps matches TRBD1 (6 bases). The germline V gene has CDR1 LNHDA and CDR2 SQIVND (reference sequence). V lost 5 bases, J lost 2 bases, and 10 bases lay in between. This CDR3 is built from 13 residues.

This clone ranks as medium-sized (0.01 to 0.1%). This rearrangement joins TRBV6-4 to TRBJ2-3, with 10 bases identical to TRBD1. J was trimmed by 3 bases and V by 0 bases; bases with no gene match: 3. CDR1 is MRHNA and CDR2 is SNTAGT in the germline V gene. This CDR3 region has 16 residues. This chain's CDR3 is CASSDSPGQGTDTQYF. The CDR3 nucleotides are TGTGCCAGCAGTGACTCTCCGGGACAGGGGACAGATACGCAGTATTTT.

This sequence joins TRBV11-2 and TRBJ2-1, with no clear D. The CDR3 totals 14 residues. The germline CDR1 and CDR2 sequences are SGHAT and FQNNGV. Trimming pared 1 base from V and 3 bases from J, leaving 7 bases between. The CDR3 coding sequence is TGTGCCAGCAGCTTAGTCGGCGGCTACAATGAGCAGTTCTTC. Translating gives CASSLVGGYNEQFF.

The V gene is TRBV30, the J gene TRBJ1-5; weak D call: TRBD1 (5 bases). This CDR3 has 15 amino acids. V lost 1 base to trimming and J lost 2 bases, with 12 bases between them. Per germline, CDR1 GTSNPN and CDR2 SVGIG (reference sequence). This chain's CDR3 is CAWSDRGNGNQPQHF. CDR3 coding DNA: TGTGCCTGGAGTGATAGGGGAAATGGCAATCAGCCCCAGCATTTT.

The gene calls are TRBV28 and TRBJ2-1; 10 nucleotides agree with TRBD2. Per germline, CDR1 MDHEN and CDR2 SYDVKM. Trimming removed 6 bases from V and 5 bases from J; junction bases left unmatched: 7. The CDR3 consists of 15 residues. CDR3 coding DNA: TGTGCCAGCAGACCAACTAGCGGGGACGACAATGAGCAGTTCTTC. Amino acids: CASRPTSGDDNEQFF.

The V call is TRBV5-1, the J call TRBJ1-1; D perhaps matches TRBD1 (6 bases). Between the trimmed V and J ends, which lost 0 bases and 0 bases, there was a span of 9 bases. Germline V gene lookup returns CDR1 SGHRS and CDR2 YFSETQ. The CDR3 has 15 residues. The CDR3 sequence is CASSLARDMNTEAFF. Here the CDR3 DNA reads TGCGCCAGCAGCTTGGCTCGGGACATGAACACTGAAGCTTTCTTT.

The gene calls are TRBV29-1 and TRBJ1-1; D is uncertain. This CDR3 spans 14 amino acids. V gave up 3 bases and J gave up 2 bases, with 13 bases separating them. Germline CDR1 is SQVTM and CDR2 is ANQGSEA. CDR3 residues: CSVERGLSNTEAFF. The CDR3 region has the DNA TGCAGCGTTGAGCGGGGTTTAAGTAACACTGAAGCTTTCTTT.

The chain recombines TRBV4-3 with TRBJ2-3; unclear D gene. Germline CDR1 LGHNA, CDR2 YSLEER. V lost 0 bases, J lost 0 bases, and 13 bases lay in between. This CDR3 contains 17 residues. CDR3: CASSQDPRLSSTDTQYF. CDR3 nucleotide sequence: TGCGCCAGCAGCCAAGATCCACGGTTATCTAGCACAGATACGCAGTATTTT.

In nucleotides, the CDR3 is TGTGCCAGCAGCCCCGTGGCTATTTGGAGGGCGGGTGGAAACACCATATATTTT. Encoded protein: CASSPVAIWRAGGNTIYF. The gene calls are TRBV14 and TRBJ1-3, with D unclear. The CDR3 loop spans 18 amino acids. The V and J ends lost 4 bases and 3 bases respectively, with 22 bases between them. Germline CDR1 is SGHDN and CDR2 is FVKESK.

This sequence joins TRBV11-3 and TRBJ1-1; 8 bases match TRBD1. Germline V gene lookup returns CDR1 SGHNT and CDR2 YENEEA. Trimming removed 1 base from V and 1 base from J; junction bases left unmatched: 8. This CDR3 comprises 17 residues. The CDR3 nucleotides read TGTGCCAGCAGCTTAGGGCAGGGGGCTGGGAGGAACACTGAAGCTTTCTTT. Translated, it gives CASSLGQGAGRNTEAFF.

This chain connects TRBV9 to TRBJ2-3, with TRBD2 identical over 9 bases. The CDR3 sequence is 15 residues long. The J segment lost 2 bases and the V segment lost 2 bases, leaving 3 bases of the junction unmatched. Germline lookup yields CDR1 SGDLS and CDR2 YYNGEE. The CDR3, as DNA: TGTGCCAGCAGCGTTGGACTAGCGAACACAGATACGCAGTATTTT. Translating it yields CASSVGLANTDTQYF. The full variable domain, with the rest looked up from reference TRBV9 and TRBJ2-3, is DSGVTQTPKHLITATGQRVTLRCSPRSGDLSVYWYQQSLDQGLQFLIQYYNGEERAKGNILERFSAQQFPDLHSELNLSSLELGDSALYFCASSVGLANTDTQYFGPGTRLTVL.

This clone was counted a few times. The V gene is TRBV7-8, the J gene TRBJ2-3; D uncertain. Trimming took 5 bases from V and 11 from J, leaving 17 bases between them. Germline V gene data show CDR1 as SGHVS and CDR2 as FQNEAQ. This CDR3 is built from 13 residues. The CDR3 nucleotides read TGTGCCAGCAGCCCCCCGAGGCTCGAAAGGCAGTATTTT. Translating gives CASSPPRLERQYF.